These 27 T cell receptor beta chains share one sample of origin, sequenced in a study of OX40 agonist ivuxolimab in advanced cancers. Data came from immunoSEQ multiplex PCR; TCRdb stores just in-frame clones and leaves some out. The data show 9,000 to 13,000 clones, about two thirds seen once. This specimen consisted of CD4+ or CD8+ T cells sorted from blood, obtained in a trial of the OX40 agonist ivuxolimab. These receptors came from an adult with an advanced solid tumor such as melanoma, head and neck, liver or kidney cancer.

The chain joins TRBV2 to TRBJ1-1; D unresolved. Trimming pared 10 bases from V and 0 bases from J, leaving 27 bases between. There are 18 residues in the CDR3. Germline CDR1 SNHLY, CDR2 FYNNEI. CDR3 protein: CAISTPDITVSMNTEAFF. In nucleotides, the CDR3 is TGTGCCATTTCAACGCCCGATATCACCGTTTCGATGAACACTGAAGCTTTCTTT.

J is TRBJ2-7 and V is TRBV2, with a tentative D call TRBD1 (5 bases). Germline CDR1 is SNHLY and CDR2 is FYNNEI. The CDR3 extends over 15 amino acids. Trimming took off 2 bases at V and 2 bases at J, with 13 bases between the two ends. CDR3: CASSESPGQAYEQYF. CDR3 DNA: TGTGCCAGCAGTGAATCGCCAGGACAAGCCTACGAGCAGTACTTC.

Note on this clone: The junction departs from the called germline gene at one end, perhaps through a read error. The chain uses TRBV7-7 and TRBJ2-2; D ambiguous. CDR3 length: 13 amino acids. Germline lookup yields CDR1 SSHAT and CDR2 FNYEAQ (reference sequence). The DNA of the CDR3 is TGTGCTAGCAGCTTCGGGAACACCGGGGAGCTGTTTTTT. The encoded protein is CASSFGNTGELFF.

V and J are TRBV28 and TRBJ2-7; D is ambiguous. Per the germline V gene, CDR1 is MDHEN and CDR2 is SYDVKM. This CDR3 has 14 residues. V lost 6 bases and J lost 3, with 15 bases in between. This chain's CDR3 is CASRFSLSSYEQYF. DNA of the CDR3: TGTGCCAGCAGGTTTTCCCTGAGTAGCTACGAGCAGTACTTC.

In this sample, this clone turned up a few times. This chain joins TRBV28 and TRBJ2-5; 7 bases agree with TRBD2. Germline V gene sequence: CDR1 MDHEN, CDR2 SYDVKM. J gave up 3 bases and V 5 bases, and 9 bases lay outside the gene matches. The CDR3 is made up of 15 amino acids. This CDR3 is CASSLRLGGKETQYF. CDR3 in DNA: TGTGCCAGCAGTCTACGATTGGGAGGGAAAGAGACCCAGTACTTC.

This clone is judged medium-sized. J is TRBJ2-2 and V is TRBV28; TRBD2 agrees at 11 bases. The CDR3 sequence is 16 residues long. Germline V CDR1 and CDR2: MDHEN, SYDVKM. V lost 4 bases and J lost 4; bases outside the gene matches: 5. The CDR3 DNA follows: TGTGCCAGCAGTTCCCGACTAGCGGGAATCACCGGGGAGCTGTTTTTT. Protein product: CASSSRLAGITGELFF.

The chain joins TRBV9 to TRBJ1-5; D not certain. CDR1 and CDR2 (germline): SGDLS, YYNGEE. There are 15 residues in the CDR3. V lost 1 base and J 5 bases, leaving 13 bases between the germline ends. In DNA, the CDR3 is TGTGCCAGCAGCGTATCGGGATATTCTGATCAGCCCCAGCATTTT. As protein: CASSVSGYSDQPQHF. Combining the CDR3 with reference TRBV9 and TRBJ1-5 gives the whole variable domain DSGVTQTPKHLITATGQRVTLRCSPRSGDLSVYWYQQSLDQGLQFLIQYYNGEERAKGNILERFSAQQFPDLHSELNLSSLELGDSALYFCASSVSGYSDQPQHFGDGTRLSIL.

The chain couples TRBV28 to TRBJ2-6; D unresolved. Germline assignment: CDR1 MDHEN and CDR2 SYDVKM. This CDR3 spans 16 amino acids. Trimming cost V 4 bases and J 0 bases, with 10 bases left between them. Here the CDR3 DNA reads TGTGCCAGCAGTTCCGGCGATAACTCTGGGGCCAACGTCCTGACTTTC. It codes for CASSSGDNSGANVLTF.

The chain couples TRBV6-5 to TRBJ2-3; TRBD2 matches 9 bases. V shed 0 bases, J shed 3 bases, and the junction held 1 base outside the gene matches. CDR3 size: 15 residues. The V gene's germline CDR1 is MNHEY and CDR2 SVGAGI. The CDR3 sequence is CASSYSTSGTDTQYF. DNA for the CDR3: TGTGCCAGCAGTTACTCGACTAGCGGAACAGATACGCAGTATTTT.

The chain combines TRBV6-5 with TRBJ1-2; no clear D. Trimming stripped 1 base from V and 8 bases from J, with 8 bases between. Germline-derived CDR1 and CDR2 are MNHEY and SVGAGI. The CDR3 totals 12 residues. The CDR3 DNA follows: TGTGCCAGCAGTTACTGGGGAGGAGGCTACACCTTC. This sequence encodes CASSYWGGGYTF.

The rearrangement uses TRBV7-9 and TRBJ1-1, with D maybe TRBD1 (5 bases). Germline V gene data show CDR1 as SEHNR and CDR2 as FQNEAQ (reference sequence). CDR3 length: 15 residues. The V end was cut by 5 bases, the J end by 3 bases, with 16 bases between. Here the CDR3 DNA reads TGTGCCAGCAGCGGGGGGTCGGAGGCTTACACTGAAGCTTTCTTT. This sequence encodes CASSGGSEAYTEAFF.

The J gene is TRBJ1-1, the V gene TRBV4-1, with TRBD1 matching over 12 bases. Per germline, CDR1 MGHRA and CDR2 YSYEKL. CDR3 length: 16 amino acids. The ends lost 4 bases at V and 1 base at J; junction bases unmatched: 4. CDR3 residues: CASSLGQGAENTEAFF. CDR3 DNA sequence: TGCGCCAGCAGCCTGGGACAGGGGGCTGAGAACACTGAAGCTTTCTTT.

This clone was picked up one time. V is TRBV6-1 and J is TRBJ2-7; 9 nucleotides align to TRBD2. CDR1 is MNHNS, CDR2 SASEGT, per germline. The V and J ends lost 1 base and 6 bases, in that order; junction bases with no gene match: 10. The CDR3 is 16 residues long. CDR3 DNA sequence: TGTGCCAGCAGTGAAGAGGGGCTAGCGGGAAGAGGCGAGCAGTACTTC. Translation gives CASSEEGLAGRGEQYF.

Turning to this clone: Other DNA sequences in this specimen translate into the identical CDR3. The genes are TRBV4-3 and TRBJ2-7, with TRBD2 identical over 9 bases. This CDR3 contains 15 residues. CDR1 and CDR2 from the germline V gene are LGHNA and YSLEER. J gave up 4 bases and V 0 bases, and 4 bases lay outside the gene matches. DNA of the CDR3: TGCGCCAGCAGCCAAGAGACTAGCGGAGTGTACGAGCAGTACTTC. The encoded protein is CASSQETSGVYEQYF.

This clone occurred a few times. This chain connects TRBV11-2 to TRBJ2-3; TRBD2 agrees at 12 bases. The length of the CDR3 is 16 residues. Germline-derived CDR1 and CDR2 are SGHAT and FQNNGV. V gave up 4 bases and J gave up 1 base; unmatched junction bases: 3. CDR3 in DNA: TGTGCCAGCAGCTCCGGACTAGCGGGGCGCACAGATACGCAGTATTTT. Residues: CASSSGLAGRTDTQYF.

The chain links TRBV4-1 to TRBJ2-3; 12 bases agree with TRBD2. The CDR3 is made up of 18 amino acids. The germline CDR1 and CDR2 sequences are MGHRA and YSYEKL. Trimming at V came to 5 bases and at J to 1 base, leaving 10 bases not matched to a gene. CDR3 coding DNA: TGCGCCAGCAGCTTTCTAGCGGGAGGGCCACCCGGCACAGATACGCAGTATTTT. It is translated as CASSFLAGGPPGTDTQYF.

The rearrangement joins TRBV7-8 to TRBJ2-7, with 8 bases matching TRBD1. The CDR3 covers 14 residues. Germline CDR1 SGHVS, CDR2 FQNEAQ. The J segment lost 4 bases and the V segment lost 2 bases, leaving 4 bases of the junction unmatched. The CDR3 nucleotides read TGTGCCAGCAGCTTAAGGACAGGGAAATACGAGCAGTACTTC. It translates to CASSLRTGKYEQYF.

This clone was picked up one time. The chain uses TRBV10-3 and TRBJ2-7; weak D call: TRBD2 (5 bases). The germline V gene encodes CDR1 ENHRY and CDR2 SYGVKD. This CDR3 spans 12 amino acids. The V gene lost 3 bases and the J gene lost 3 bases, with 6 bases spanning the gap. The CDR3: CAISDGVYEQYF. The DNA of the CDR3 is TGTGCCATCAGTGACGGGGTCTACGAGCAGTACTTC.

The chain has TRBV6-1 and TRBJ1-4; the D is unclear. The CDR3 is 13 amino acids. Per germline, CDR1 MNHNS and CDR2 SASEGT. Trimming shortened V by 2 bases and J by 16 bases, and 17 bases separated the two germline ends. The CDR3 is CASSETGSAEPFF. In DNA form, the CDR3 reads TGTGCCAGCAGTGAAACCGGGTCGGCAGAGCCGTTTTTT.

V and J are TRBV7-9 and TRBJ1-1; D is undetermined. The CDR3 loop spans 14 amino acids. Per germline, CDR1 SEHNR and CDR2 FQNEAQ (reference sequence). Trimming took 6 bases from V and 2 from J, leaving 13 bases between them. CDR3 protein: CASSPASFNTEAFF. The DNA for the CDR3 is TGTGCCAGCAGTCCCGCCAGCTTTAACACTGAAGCTTTCTTT.

The chain recombines TRBV6-1 with TRBJ1-5, with D perhaps matching TRBD1 (6 bases). The CDR3 length is 15 residues. Germline lookup yields CDR1 MNHNS and CDR2 SASEGT. V dropped 6 bases and J dropped 0 bases, with 12 bases sitting between them. The CDR3 DNA is TGTGCCAGCAGGTGGACAGCGGATAGCAATCAGCCCCAGCATTTT. Translating gives CASRWTADSNQPQHF.

J is TRBJ2-2 and V is TRBV27, with unresolved D. CDR3 length: 12 amino acids. Germline-derived CDR1 and CDR2 are MNHEY and SMNVEV (reference sequence). Trimming pared 2 bases from V and 6 bases from J, leaving 4 bases between. The CDR3 here is CASSLGSGELFF. As DNA, the CDR3 is TGTGCCAGCAGTTTAGGGTCCGGGGAGCTGTTTTTT.

CDR3 coding DNA: TGTGCCAGCAGCGCCGCTGCCTACAATGAGCAGTTCTTC. It yields the protein CASSAAAYNEQFF. This sequence joins TRBV7-9 and TRBJ2-1; D gene ambiguous. Germline V gene lookup returns CDR1 SEHNR and CDR2 FQNEAQ (reference sequence). The CDR3 has 13 residues. The V and J ends lost 5 bases and 2 bases respectively, with 7 bases between them.

The V gene is TRBV9, the J gene TRBJ2-5, with 10 bases fitting TRBD1. The germline gives CDR1 SGDLS, CDR2 YYNGEE. This CDR3 contains 16 residues. Losses at the gene ends were 3 bases for V and 2 bases for J; bases not matched to a gene: 7. The CDR3 DNA reads TGTGCCAGCAGCGGGGGCGGACAGGGGGTGCAAGAGACCCAGTACTTC. Translated: CASSGGGQGVQETQYF.

This chain uses TRBV11-3 with TRBJ2-7, with TRBD2 matching 9 bases. The CDR3 runs to 13 residues. Germline values: CDR1 SGHNT, CDR2 YENEEA. Unmatched junction bases numbered 7, after V lost 11 bases and J lost 2 bases. The CDR3 region is CASGPSGTYEQYF. In DNA, the CDR3 is TGTGCCTCGGGTCCTAGCGGGACCTACGAGCAGTACTTC.

This clone is a singleton in its sample. V is TRBV4-1 and J is TRBJ2-1, with 9 bases matching TRBD2. CDR3 length: 15 amino acids. Looked up from germline, CDR1 is MGHRA and CDR2 is YSYEKL. V shed 1 base, J shed 4 bases, and the junction held 2 bases outside the gene matches. As DNA, the CDR3 is TGCGCCAGCAGCCAAGGAGCGGGAGGTTACAATGAGCAGTTCTTC. Translation: CASSQGAGGYNEQFF.

This clone is judged medium-sized (0.01 to 0.1%). This chain uses TRBV6-5 with TRBJ1-5; D remains unclear. The length of the CDR3 is 14 residues. Trimming took 4 bases from V and 0 from J, leaving 7 bases between them. The V gene's germline CDR1 is MNHEY and CDR2 SVGAGI. The CDR3 reads CASSSGNSNQPQHF. DNA for the CDR3: TGTGCCAGCAGTTCCGGGAATAGCAATCAGCCCCAGCATTTT.